The 14 T cell receptor beta chains listed next were all sequenced from one sample in a study of T cells after yellow fever vaccination. Via MiXCR, TCRdb re-called the 5' RACE reads, giving one row per CDR3 protein. This sample has about 370,000 distinct CDR3 sequences; more than 9% occur once, and the top ten carry about 17%. Specimen: PBMCs, collected on the day of the first yellow fever vaccination. Receptors were obtained from a man in his late teens or twenties who received the YFV17D yellow fever vaccine.

This clonotype has just a few counts. The chain combines TRBV7-2 with TRBJ2-5; D unresolved. V shed 7 bases and J shed 4 bases, with 13 bases lying between them. Germline V gene lookup returns CDR1 SGHTA and CDR2 FQGNSA. The CDR3 loop spans 13 amino acids. The CDR3 DNA follows: TGTGCCAGCACTGCCCCTGGGCGAGAGACCCAGTACTTC. It yields the protein CASTAPGRETQYF.

The rearrangement joins TRBV24-1 to TRBJ1-1; the match to TRBD1 covers 7 bases. The CDR3 spans 16 residues. The germline CDR1 and CDR2 sequences are KGHDR and SFDVKD. J lost 1 base, V lost 3 bases, and 7 bases had no gene match. CDR3 residues: CATSDATDRANTEAFF. The CDR3 DNA sequence: TGTGCCACCAGTGATGCGACCGACAGGGCGAACACTGAAGCTTTCTTT.

This rearrangement joins TRBV4-3 to TRBJ2-2; tentatively, D is TRBD2 (7 bases). CDR1 is LGHNA, CDR2 YSLEER, per germline. The CDR3 contains 17 residues. Trimming took off 2 bases at V and 1 base at J, with 14 bases between the two ends. This CDR3 reads CASSQRGAGGNTGELFF. The CDR3 DNA follows: TGCGCCAGCAGCCAACGGGGGGCCGGGGGGAACACCGGGGAGCTGTTTTTT.

The V gene is TRBV15, the J gene TRBJ2-7; D ambiguous. The length of the CDR3 is 14 residues. The germline V gene encodes CDR1 LNHNV and CDR2 YYDKDF (reference sequence). The V end was cut by 0 bases, the J end by 6 bases, with 12 bases between. CDR3 nucleotides: TGTGCCACCAGCAGAGATTTTGGGTCCCCCGAGCAGTACGTC. It translates to CATSRDFGSPEQYV.

This clonotype appeared a few times. The gene calls are TRBV4-1 and TRBJ2-5, with TRBD2 matching 9 bases. Germline assignment: CDR1 MGHRA and CDR2 YSYEKL. The CDR3 is made up of 17 amino acids. Unmatched junction bases numbered 12, after V lost 2 bases and J lost 5 bases. For the CDR3, the DNA is TGCGCCAGCAGCCAAAAAAGGGCGGGGGGGACCAAGGAGACCCAGTACTTC. It translates to CASSQKRAGGTKETQYF.

The V and J genes are TRBV12-3 or TRBV12-4 and TRBJ1-5; 7 nucleotides match TRBD1. CDR3 length: 15 residues. J lost 7 bases, V lost 1 base, and 7 bases had no gene match. CDR3 in amino acids: CASSLGQGGLQPQHF. The CDR3 nucleotides are TGTGCCAGCAGTTTAGGACAGGGCGGATTGCAGCCCCAGCATTTT.

This clonotype was counted only a few times. The chain couples TRBV5-1 to TRBJ2-3; D ambiguous. The germline V and J ends were trimmed by 4 bases and 1 base, with 13 bases remaining between them. This CDR3 comprises 15 residues. From germline, CDR1 is SGHRS and CDR2 YFSETQ. CDR3 nucleotide sequence: TGCGCCAGCAGCACCATCTCTCGGGGCACAGATACGCAGTATTTT. Translation gives CASSTISRGTDTQYF. Full variable domain (outside the CDR3, taken from reference TRBV5-1 and TRBJ2-3): KAGVTQTPRYLIKTRGQQVTLSCSPISGHRSVSWYQQTPGQGLQFLFEYFSETQRNKGNFPGRFSGRQFSNSRSEMNVSTLELGDSALYLCASSTISRGTDTQYFGPGTRLTVL.

This clonotype showed up just a few times. This chain joins TRBV9 and TRBJ2-7; possibly TRBD1 for D (5 bases). Germline V CDR1 and CDR2: SGDLS, YYNGEE. The ends were cut back, 3 bases at V and 1 base at J, with 11 bases in the middle. There are 14 residues in the CDR3. The CDR3 nucleotides read TGTGCCAGCAGCGCCTCCCAGGGTTCCTACGAGCAGTACTTC. It is translated as CASSASQGSYEQYF.

The chain uses TRBV19 and TRBJ1-2; D is unresolved. From germline, CDR1 is LNHDA and CDR2 SQIVND (reference sequence). This CDR3 has 15 residues. V lost 2 bases and J lost 1, with 11 bases in between. The CDR3, as DNA: TGTGCCAGTAGTATATCTCCAGCGAGTAACTATGGCTACACCTTC. Translating it yields CASSISPASNYGYTF.

The J gene is TRBJ2-7, the V gene TRBV20-1; perhaps TRBD2 as D (5 bases). Trimming left V 0 bases short and J 3 bases short, with 12 bases between. Germline-derived CDR1 and CDR2 are DFQATT and SNEGSKA (reference sequence). The CDR3 sequence is 14 residues long. DNA for the CDR3: TGCAGTGCTAGAGAAGTTGAGGGTAGCTACGAGCAGTACGTC. This codes for CSAREVEGSYEQYV.

This clonotype occurred a few times. This sequence joins TRBV9 and TRBJ2-1, with 8 bases fitting TRBD1. CDR3 length: 13 residues. Looked up from germline, CDR1 is SGDLS and CDR2 is YYNGEE. Trimming removed 4 bases from V and 13 bases from J; junction bases left unmatched: 10. DNA for the CDR3: TGTGCCAGCAGCACAGACCGGGACAGGTTACAGTTCTTC. Amino acid sequence: CASSTDRDRLQFF.

J is TRBJ2-1 and V is TRBV5-6; D is possibly TRBD2 (5 bases). Germline V gene data show CDR1 as SGHDT and CDR2 as YYEEEE. CDR3 size: 13 residues. V was clipped by 4 bases and J by 9 bases, with 14 bases between them. CDR3 bases: TGTGCCAGCAGCCTTCGCGAGGGTGGTGAGCAGTTCTTC. Translation: CASSLREGGEQFF.

J is TRBJ2-5 and V is TRBV11-2, with TRBD2 identical over 9 bases. Germline CDR1 SGHAT, CDR2 FQNNGV. V dropped 2 bases and J dropped 4; count of bases not matched to a gene: 5. The CDR3 has 15 amino acids. CDR3 amino acids: CASSLYRAGGETQYF. CDR3 DNA: TGTGCCAGCAGCTTATACAGAGCGGGGGGAGAGACCCAGTACTTC. The variable domain in full, with the rest retrieved from reference TRBV11-2 and TRBJ2-5, is EAGVAQSPRYKIIEKRQSVAFWCNPISGHATLYWYQQILGQGPKLLIQFQNNGVVDDSQLPKDRFSAERLKGVDSTLKIQPAKLEDSAVYLCASSLYRAGGETQYFGPGTRLLVL.

The rearrangement joins TRBV7-3 to TRBJ2-1, with TRBD2 identical over 13 bases. CDR1 and CDR2 (germline): SGHTA, FQGTGA. This CDR3 spans 16 amino acids. The J segment lost 8 bases and the V segment lost 5 bases, leaving 9 bases of the junction unmatched. CDR3 loop: CASSLTGTSGVDEQFF. CDR3 nucleotide sequence: TGTGCCAGCAGCCTTACCGGGACTAGCGGGGTCGATGAGCAGTTCTTC.